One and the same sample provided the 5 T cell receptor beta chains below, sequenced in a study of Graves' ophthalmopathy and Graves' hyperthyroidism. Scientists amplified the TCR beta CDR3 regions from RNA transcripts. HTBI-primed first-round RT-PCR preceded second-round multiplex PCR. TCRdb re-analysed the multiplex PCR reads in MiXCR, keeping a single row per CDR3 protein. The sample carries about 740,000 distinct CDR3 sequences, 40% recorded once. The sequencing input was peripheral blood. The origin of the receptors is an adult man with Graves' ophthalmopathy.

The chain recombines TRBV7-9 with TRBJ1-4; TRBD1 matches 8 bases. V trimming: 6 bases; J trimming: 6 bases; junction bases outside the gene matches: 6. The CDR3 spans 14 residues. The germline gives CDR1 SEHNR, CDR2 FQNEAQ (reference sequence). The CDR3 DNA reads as TGTGCCAGCAGATCGACAGGGGAGGATGAAAAACTGTTTTTT. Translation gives CASRSTGEDEKLFF. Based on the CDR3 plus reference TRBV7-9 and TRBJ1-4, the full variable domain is DTGVSQNPRHKITKRGQNVTFRCDPISEHNRLYWYRQTLGQGPEFLTYFQNEAQLEKSRLLSDRFSAERPKGSFSTLEIQRTEQGDSAMYLCASRSTGEDEKLFFGSGTQLSVL.

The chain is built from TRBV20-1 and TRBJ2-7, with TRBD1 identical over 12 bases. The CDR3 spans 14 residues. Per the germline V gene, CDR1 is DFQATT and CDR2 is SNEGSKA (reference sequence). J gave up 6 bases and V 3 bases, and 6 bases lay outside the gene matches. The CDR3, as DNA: TGCAGTGCTAGCCCTGGGACAGGGGGCGTCGAGCAGTACTTC. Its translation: CSASPGTGGVEQYF.

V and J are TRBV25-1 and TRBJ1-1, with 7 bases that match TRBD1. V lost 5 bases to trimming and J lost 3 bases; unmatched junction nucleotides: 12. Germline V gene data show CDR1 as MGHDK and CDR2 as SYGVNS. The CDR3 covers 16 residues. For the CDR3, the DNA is TGTGCCAGCAGTAAAACAGGGGCCGATCGGGACACTGAAGCTTTCTTT. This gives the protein CASSKTGADRDTEAFF.

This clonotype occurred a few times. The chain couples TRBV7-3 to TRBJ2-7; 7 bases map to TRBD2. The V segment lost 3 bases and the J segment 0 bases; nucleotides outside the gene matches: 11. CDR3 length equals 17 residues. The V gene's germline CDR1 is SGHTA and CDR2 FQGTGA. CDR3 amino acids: CASSLSGAGTSSYEQYF. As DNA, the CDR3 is TGTGCCAGCAGCTTGAGCGGAGCGGGGACCAGCTCCTACGAGCAGTACTTC.

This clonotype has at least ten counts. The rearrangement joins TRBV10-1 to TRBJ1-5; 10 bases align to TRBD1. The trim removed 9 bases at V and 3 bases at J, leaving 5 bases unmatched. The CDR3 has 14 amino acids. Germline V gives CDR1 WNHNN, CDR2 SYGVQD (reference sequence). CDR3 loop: CASTGQGINQPQHF. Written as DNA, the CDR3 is TGCGCCAGTACGGGACAGGGGATCAATCAGCCCCAGCATTTT.